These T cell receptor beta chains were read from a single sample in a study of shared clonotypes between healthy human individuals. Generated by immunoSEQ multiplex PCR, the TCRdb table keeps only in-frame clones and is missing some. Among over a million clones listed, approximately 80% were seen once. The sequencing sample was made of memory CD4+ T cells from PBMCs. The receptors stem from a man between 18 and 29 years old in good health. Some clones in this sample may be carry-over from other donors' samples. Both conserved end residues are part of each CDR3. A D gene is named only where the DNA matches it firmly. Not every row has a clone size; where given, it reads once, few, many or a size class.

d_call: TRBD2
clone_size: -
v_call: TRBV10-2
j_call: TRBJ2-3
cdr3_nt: TGCGCCAGCAGTGAGTCGAGACTAGCGGGAGGGCTGGATACGCAGTATTTT
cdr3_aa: CASSESRLAGGLDTQYF

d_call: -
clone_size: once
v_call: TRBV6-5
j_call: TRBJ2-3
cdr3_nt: TGTGCCAGCAGTTCCCCGACAGATACGCAGTATTTT
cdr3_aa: CASSSPTDTQYF

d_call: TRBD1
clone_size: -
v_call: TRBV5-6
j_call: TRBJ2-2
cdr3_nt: TGTGCCAGCAGCTTACAGGGGCTTCCCACCGGGGAGCTGTTTTTT
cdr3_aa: CASSLQGLPTGELFF

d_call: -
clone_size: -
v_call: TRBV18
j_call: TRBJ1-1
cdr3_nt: TGTGCCAGCTCACCACGGTACGCCATCACTGAAGCTTTCTTT
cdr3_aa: CASSPRYAITEAFF

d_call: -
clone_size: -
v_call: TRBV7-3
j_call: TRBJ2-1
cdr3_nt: TGTGCCAGCAGCTTAACTACTGCCTACAATGAGCAGTTCTTC
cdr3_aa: CASSLTTAYNEQFF

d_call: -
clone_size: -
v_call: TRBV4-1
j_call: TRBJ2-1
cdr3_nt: TGCGCCAGCAGCCGGGACCCCAGAGGGGTTGAGCAGTTCTTC
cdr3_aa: CASSRDPRGVEQFF

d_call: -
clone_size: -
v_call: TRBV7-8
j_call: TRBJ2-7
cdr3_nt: TGTGCCAGCAGCTTAGTGTTCGAGTCCTACGAGCAGTACTTC
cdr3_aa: CASSLVFESYEQYF

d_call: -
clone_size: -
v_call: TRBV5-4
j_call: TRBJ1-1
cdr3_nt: TGTGCCAGCAGGCCTAAGATGGGGGGCTTTACTGAAGCTTTCTTT
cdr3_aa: CASRPKMGGFTEAFF

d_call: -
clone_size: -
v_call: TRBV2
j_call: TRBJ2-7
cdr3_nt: TGTGCCAGCAGCCTTGACGGTCCCGAGCAGTACTTC
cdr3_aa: CASSLDGPEQYF

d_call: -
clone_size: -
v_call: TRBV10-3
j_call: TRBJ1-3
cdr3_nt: TGTGCCATCAGTGAATACGGGTCTGGAAACACCATATATTTT
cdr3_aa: CAISEYGSGNTIYF

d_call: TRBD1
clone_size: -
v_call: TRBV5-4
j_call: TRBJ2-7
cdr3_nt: TGTGCCAGCAGCGCCCGGTTCCCGACAGGGTTCCACGAGCAGTACTTC
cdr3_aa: CASSARFPTGFHEQYF

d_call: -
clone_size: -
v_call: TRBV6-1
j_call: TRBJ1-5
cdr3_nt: TGTGCCAGCAACCTCGGGAGGGAGAATCAGCCCCAGCATTTT
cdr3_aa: CASNLGRENQPQHF

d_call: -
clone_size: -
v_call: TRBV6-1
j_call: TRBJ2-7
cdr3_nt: TGTGCCAGCGGGGCGTTTGAATACGAGCAGTACTTC
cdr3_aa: CASGAFEYEQYF

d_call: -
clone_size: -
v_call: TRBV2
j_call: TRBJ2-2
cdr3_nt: TGTGCCAGCGCGGCCAGCGGTGCCGGGGAGCTGTTTTTT
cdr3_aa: CASAASGAGELFF

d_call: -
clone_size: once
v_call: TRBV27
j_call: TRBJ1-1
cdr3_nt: TGTGCCAGCAGTTTCAACAGGGACCACACTGAAGCTTTCTTT
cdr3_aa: CASSFNRDHTEAFF

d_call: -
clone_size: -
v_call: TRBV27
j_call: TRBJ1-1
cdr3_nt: TGTGCCAGCAGTTTAAAGCAGGGTATGGAAGCTTTCTTT
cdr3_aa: CASSLKQGMEAFF

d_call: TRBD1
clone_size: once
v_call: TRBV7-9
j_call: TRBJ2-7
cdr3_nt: TGTGCCAGCAGCTTAGAATCAGGGGACAGGGGGGACAACGAGCAGTACTTC
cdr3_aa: CASSLESGDRGDNEQYF

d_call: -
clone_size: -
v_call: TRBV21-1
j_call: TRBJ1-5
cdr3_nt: TGTGCCAGCAGCTCATCAGGGGCTAAGGGCAATCAGCCCCAGCATTTT
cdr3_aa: CASSSSGAKGNQPQHF

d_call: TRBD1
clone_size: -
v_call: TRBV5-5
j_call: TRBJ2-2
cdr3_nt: TGTGCCAGCAGGCCACAGGGGGCAGTCGGGGAGCTGTTTTTT
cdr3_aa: CASRPQGAVGELFF

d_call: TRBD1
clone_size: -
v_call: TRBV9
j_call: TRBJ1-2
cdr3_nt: TGTGCCAGCAGCGTAGACCCAGGGGGCGATGGCTACACCTTC
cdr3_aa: CASSVDPGGDGYTF

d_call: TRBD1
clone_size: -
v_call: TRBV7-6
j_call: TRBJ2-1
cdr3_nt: TGTGCCAGCAGCTTAGTTGCCGGACAGGGGGCAGAGGAGTTCTTC
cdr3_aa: CASSLVAGQGAEEFF

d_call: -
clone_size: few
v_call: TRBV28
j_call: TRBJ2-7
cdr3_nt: TGTGCCAGCAGTGGGACGGCCTATTACGAGCAGTACTTC
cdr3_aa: CASSGTAYYEQYF

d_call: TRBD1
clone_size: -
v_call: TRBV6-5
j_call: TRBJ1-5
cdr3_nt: TGTGCCAGCAGTTACCTCAGGGGGTATCAGCCCCAGCATTTT
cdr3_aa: CASSYLRGYQPQHF

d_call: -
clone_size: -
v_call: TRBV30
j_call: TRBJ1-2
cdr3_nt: TGTGCCTGGGTTGGTAGAGCGTACTATGGCTACACCTTC
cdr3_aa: CAWVGRAYYGYTF

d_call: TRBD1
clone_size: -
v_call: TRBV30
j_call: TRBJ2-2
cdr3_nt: TGTGCCTGGAAGACAGGGGCGAACACCGGGGAGCTGTTTTTT
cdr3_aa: CAWKTGANTGELFF

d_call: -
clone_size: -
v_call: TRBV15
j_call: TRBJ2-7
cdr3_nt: TGTGCCACCAGCACAGGGAACACCTACGAGCAGTACTTC
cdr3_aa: CATSTGNTYEQYF

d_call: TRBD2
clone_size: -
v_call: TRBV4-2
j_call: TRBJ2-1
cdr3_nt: TGTGCCAGCAGCCAAGGTCGTGCTAGCGGGCAAGACAATGAGCAGTTCTTC
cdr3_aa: CASSQGRASGQDNEQFF

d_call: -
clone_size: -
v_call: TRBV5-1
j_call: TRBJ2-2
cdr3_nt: TGCGCCAGCAGCTTGGTAACGGGCGGCGGGGAGCTGTTTTTT
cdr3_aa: CASSLVTGGGELFF

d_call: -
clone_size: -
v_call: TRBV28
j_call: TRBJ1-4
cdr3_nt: TGTGCCAGCAGTTTTGGAGTTGAAAAACTGTTTTTT
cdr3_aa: CASSFGVEKLFF

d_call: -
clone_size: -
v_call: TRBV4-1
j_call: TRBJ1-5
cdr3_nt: TGCGCCAGCAGCCAAGATTGGTCGGCTAATCAGCCCCAGCATTTT
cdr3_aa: CASSQDWSANQPQHF

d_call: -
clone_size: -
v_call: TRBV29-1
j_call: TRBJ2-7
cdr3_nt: TGCAGCGCCCTAAGCAGCTCCTACGAGCAGTACTTC
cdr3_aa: CSALSSSYEQYF

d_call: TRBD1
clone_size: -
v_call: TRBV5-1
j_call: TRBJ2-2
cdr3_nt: TGCGCCAGCAGCTTGACACAGGGGCCGGCCACCGGGGAGCTGTTTTTT
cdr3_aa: CASSLTQGPATGELFF

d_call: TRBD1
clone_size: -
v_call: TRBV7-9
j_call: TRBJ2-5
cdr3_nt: TGTGCCAGCAGCCCGACAGGGGGCGAAGAGACCCAGTACTTC
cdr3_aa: CASSPTGGEETQYF

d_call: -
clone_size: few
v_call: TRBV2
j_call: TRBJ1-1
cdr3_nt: TGTGCCAGCTGGGGGAACATGAACACTGAAGCTTTCTTT
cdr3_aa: CASWGNMNTEAFF

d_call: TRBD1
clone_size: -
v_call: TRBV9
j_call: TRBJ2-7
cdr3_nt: TGTGCCAGCAGCGTGGGGACAGGGGACTACGAGCAGTACTTC
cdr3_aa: CASSVGTGDYEQYF

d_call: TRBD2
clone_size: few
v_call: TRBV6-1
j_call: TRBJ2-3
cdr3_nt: TGTGCCAGCAGTGAATTAGCGACTAGCGGGTTCGCAGATACGCAGTATTTT
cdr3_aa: CASSELATSGFADTQYF

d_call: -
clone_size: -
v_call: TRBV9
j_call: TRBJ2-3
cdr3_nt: TGTGCCAGCAGCCCCCGTAGCGGAGGAAACACAGATACGCAGTATTTT
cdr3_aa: CASSPRSGGNTDTQYF

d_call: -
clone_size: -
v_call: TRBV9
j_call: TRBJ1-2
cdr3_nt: TGTGCCAGCAGCGTAGGAGGGGCAGGTGGCTACACCTTC
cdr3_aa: CASSVGGAGGYTF

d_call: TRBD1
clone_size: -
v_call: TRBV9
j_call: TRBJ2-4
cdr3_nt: TGTGCCAGCAGCGTAAGGTCCTCCGGGACAGAAAACATTCAGTACTTC
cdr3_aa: CASSVRSSGTENIQYF

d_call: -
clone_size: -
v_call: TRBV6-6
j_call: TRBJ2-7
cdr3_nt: TGTGCCAGCAGTTACTCGGCGGGGGCAGGCTCCTACGAGCAGTACTTC
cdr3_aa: CASSYSAGAGSYEQYF

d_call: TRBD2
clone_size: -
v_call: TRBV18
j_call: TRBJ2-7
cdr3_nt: TGTGCCAGCTCACTAGGATCGGGACTAGCGGTCTCAACCTACGAGCAGTACTTC
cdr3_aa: CASSLGSGLAVSTYEQYF

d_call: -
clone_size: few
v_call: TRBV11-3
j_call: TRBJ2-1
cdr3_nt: TGTGCCAGCAGCGAAACTAGCTTTCTGAATGAGCAGTTCTTC
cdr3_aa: CASSETSFLNEQFF